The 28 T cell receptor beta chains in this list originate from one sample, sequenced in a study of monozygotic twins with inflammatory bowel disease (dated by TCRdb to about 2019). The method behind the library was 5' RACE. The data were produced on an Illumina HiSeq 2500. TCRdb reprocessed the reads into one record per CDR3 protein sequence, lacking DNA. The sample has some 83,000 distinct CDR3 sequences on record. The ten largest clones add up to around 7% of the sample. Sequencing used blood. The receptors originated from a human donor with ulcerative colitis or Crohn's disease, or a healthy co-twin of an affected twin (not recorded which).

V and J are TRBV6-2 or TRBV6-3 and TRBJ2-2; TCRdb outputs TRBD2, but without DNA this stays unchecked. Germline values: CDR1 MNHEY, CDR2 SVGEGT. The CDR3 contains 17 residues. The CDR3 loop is CASLGGLAVTNTGELFF.

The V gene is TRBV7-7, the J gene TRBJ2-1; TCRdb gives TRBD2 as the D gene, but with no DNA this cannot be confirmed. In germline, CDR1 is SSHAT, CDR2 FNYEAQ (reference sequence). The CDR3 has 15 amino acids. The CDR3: CASSLGFNRGDEQFF.

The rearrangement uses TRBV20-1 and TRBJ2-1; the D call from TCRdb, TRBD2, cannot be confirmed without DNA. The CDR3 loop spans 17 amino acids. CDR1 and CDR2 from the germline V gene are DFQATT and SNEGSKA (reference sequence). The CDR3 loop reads CSARDTAGVSSYNEQFF.

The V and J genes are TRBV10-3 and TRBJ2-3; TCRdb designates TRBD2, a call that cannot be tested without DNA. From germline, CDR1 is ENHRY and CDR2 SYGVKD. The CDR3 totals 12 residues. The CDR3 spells CAISEGPDTQYF.

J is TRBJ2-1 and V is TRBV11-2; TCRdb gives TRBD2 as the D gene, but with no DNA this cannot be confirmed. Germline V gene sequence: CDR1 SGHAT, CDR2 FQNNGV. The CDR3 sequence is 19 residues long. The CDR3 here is CASSLWPTGLPARYNEQFF. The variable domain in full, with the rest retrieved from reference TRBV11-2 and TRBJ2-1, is EAGVAQSPRYKIIEKRQSVAFWCNPISGHATLYWYQQILGQGPKLLIQFQNNGVVDDSQLPKDRFSAERLKGVDSTLKIQPAKLEDSAVYLCASSLWPTGLPARYNEQFFGPGTRLTVL.

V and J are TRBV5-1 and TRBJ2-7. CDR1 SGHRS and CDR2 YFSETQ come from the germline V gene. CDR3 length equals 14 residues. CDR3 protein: CASSLLWGSYEQYF.

CDR3 region: CASSLEGGTNYGYTF. This chain connects TRBV7-9 to TRBJ1-2; TCRdb returns TRBD1, unconfirmable since there is no DNA. The CDR3 runs to 15 residues. CDR1 and CDR2 from the germline V gene are SEHNR and FQNEAQ (reference sequence). Together with reference TRBV7-9 and TRBJ1-2, the CDR3 gives the full variable domain: DTGVSQNPRHKITKRGQNVTFRCDPISEHNRLYWYRQTLGQGPEFLTYFQNEAQLEKSRLLSDRFSAERPKGSFSTLEIQRTEQGDSAMYLCASSLEGGTNYGYTFGSGTRLTVV.

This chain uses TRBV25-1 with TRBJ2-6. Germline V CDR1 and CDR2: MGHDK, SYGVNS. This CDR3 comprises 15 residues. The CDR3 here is CASSESRPGANVLTF.

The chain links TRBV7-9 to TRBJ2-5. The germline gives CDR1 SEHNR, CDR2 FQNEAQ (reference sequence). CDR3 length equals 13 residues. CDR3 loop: CASSSSGEETQYF.

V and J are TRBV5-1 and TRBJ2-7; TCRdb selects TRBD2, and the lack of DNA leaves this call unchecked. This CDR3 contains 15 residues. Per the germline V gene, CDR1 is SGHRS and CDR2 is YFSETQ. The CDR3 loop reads CASSPHRAHEGEQYF.

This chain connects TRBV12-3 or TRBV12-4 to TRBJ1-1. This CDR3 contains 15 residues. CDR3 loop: CASSSLDRMNTEAFF.

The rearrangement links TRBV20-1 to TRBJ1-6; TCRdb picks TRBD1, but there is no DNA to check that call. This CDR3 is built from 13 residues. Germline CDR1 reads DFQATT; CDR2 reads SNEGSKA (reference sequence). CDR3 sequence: CSARAQGRSPLHF.

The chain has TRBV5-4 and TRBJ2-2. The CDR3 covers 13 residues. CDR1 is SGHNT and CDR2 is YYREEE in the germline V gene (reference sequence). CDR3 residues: CASGRANTGELFF. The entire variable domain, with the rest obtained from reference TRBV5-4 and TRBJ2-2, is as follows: ETGVTQSPTHLIKTRGQQVTLRCSSQSGHNTVSWYQQALGQGPQFIFQYYREEENGRGNFPPRFSGLQFPNYSSELNVNALELDDSALYLCASGRANTGELFFGEGSRLTVL.

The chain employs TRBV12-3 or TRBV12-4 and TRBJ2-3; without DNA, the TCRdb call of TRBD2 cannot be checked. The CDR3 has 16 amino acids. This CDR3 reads CASRLLSGGGTDTQYF.

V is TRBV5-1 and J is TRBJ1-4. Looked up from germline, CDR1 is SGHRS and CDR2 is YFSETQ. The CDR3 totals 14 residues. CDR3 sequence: CASSLERTNEKLFF.

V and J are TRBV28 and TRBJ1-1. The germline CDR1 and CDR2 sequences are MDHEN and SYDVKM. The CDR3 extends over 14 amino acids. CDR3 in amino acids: CASHLSGWVTEAFF.

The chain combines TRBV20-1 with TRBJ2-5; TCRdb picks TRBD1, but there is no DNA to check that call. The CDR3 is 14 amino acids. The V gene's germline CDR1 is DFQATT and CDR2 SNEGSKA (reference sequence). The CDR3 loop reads CSARPPGGPETQYF.

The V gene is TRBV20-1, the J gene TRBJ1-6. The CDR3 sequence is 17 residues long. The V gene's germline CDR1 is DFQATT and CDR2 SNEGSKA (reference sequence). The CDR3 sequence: CSATTRTFSSYNSPLHF.

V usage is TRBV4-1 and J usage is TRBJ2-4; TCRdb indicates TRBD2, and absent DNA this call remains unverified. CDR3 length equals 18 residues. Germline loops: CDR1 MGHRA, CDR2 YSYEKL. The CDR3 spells CASSQLAGGFLAKNIQYF.

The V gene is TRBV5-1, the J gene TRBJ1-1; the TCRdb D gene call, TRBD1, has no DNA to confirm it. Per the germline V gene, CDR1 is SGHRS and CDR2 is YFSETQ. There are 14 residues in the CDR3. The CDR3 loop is CASSWRGKGTEAFF.

The CDR3 protein is CSASQSTLGPSGDYEQYF. This rearrangement joins TRBV20-1 to TRBJ2-7; TCRdb's D call, TRBD2, is unchecked because there is no DNA. The CDR3 length is 18 residues. Germline assignment: CDR1 DFQATT and CDR2 SNEGSKA (reference sequence).

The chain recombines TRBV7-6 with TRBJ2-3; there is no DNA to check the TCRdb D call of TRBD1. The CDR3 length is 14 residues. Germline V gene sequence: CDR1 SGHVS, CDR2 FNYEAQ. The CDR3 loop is CASSSGQGADTQYF. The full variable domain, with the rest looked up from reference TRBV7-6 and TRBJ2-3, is GAGVSQSPRYKVTKRGQDVALRCDPISGHVSLYWYRQALGQGPEFLTYFNYEAQQDKSGLPNDRFSAERPEGSISTLTIQRTEQRDSAMYRCASSSGQGADTQYFGPGTRLTVL.

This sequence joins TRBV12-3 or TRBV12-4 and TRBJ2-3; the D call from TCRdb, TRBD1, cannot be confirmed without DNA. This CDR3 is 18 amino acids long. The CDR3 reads CASSPPPGRGSGTDTQYF.

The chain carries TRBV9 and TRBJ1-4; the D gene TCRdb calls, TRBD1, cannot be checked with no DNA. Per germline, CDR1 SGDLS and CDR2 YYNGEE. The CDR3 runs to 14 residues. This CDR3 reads CASSVTGVGEKLFF. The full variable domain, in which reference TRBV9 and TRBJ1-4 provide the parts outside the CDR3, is DSGVTQTPKHLITATGQRVTLRCSPRSGDLSVYWYQQSLDQGLQFLIQYYNGEERAKGNILERFSAQQFPDLHSELNLSSLELGDSALYFCASSVTGVGEKLFFGSGTQLSVL.

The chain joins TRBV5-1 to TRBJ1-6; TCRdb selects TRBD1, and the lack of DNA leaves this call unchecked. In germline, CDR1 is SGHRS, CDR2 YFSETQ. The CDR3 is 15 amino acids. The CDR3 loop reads CASSLSPGEGSPLHF.

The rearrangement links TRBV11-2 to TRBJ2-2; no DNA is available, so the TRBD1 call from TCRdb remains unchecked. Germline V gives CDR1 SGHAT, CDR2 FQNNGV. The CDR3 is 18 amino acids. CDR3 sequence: CASSLGRSTRGGTGELFF.

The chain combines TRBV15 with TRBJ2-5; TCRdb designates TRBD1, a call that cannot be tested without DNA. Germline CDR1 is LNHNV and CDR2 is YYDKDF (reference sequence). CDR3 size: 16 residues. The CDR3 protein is CATSREGRGGGETQYF.

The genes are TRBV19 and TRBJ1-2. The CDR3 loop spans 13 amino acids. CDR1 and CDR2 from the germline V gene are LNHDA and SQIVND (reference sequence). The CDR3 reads CASSGGGNYGYTF.